Listed here are 5 T cell receptor beta chains from one sample, sequenced in a study of identical twins. Using its own MiXCR run on the 5' RACE reads, TCRdb lists one record per CDR3 protein. This sample has roughly 1,500,000 distinct CDR3 sequences, with under 35% found just once. The source material was cord blood. The receptor source for this set is a newborn girl in good health.

V gene TRBV3-1 combines with J gene TRBJ2-3, with TRBD1 identical over 7 bases. Germline V gives CDR1 LGHDT, CDR2 YNNKEL (reference sequence). Trimming at V came to 2 bases and at J to 2 bases, leaving 4 bases not matched to a gene. The CDR3 is 15 residues long. CDR3 loop: CASSQLQGITDTQYF. In DNA form, the CDR3 reads TGTGCCAGCAGCCAATTACAGGGGATCACAGATACGCAGTATTTT.

Only a few counts were recorded for this clonotype. V usage is TRBV10-3 and J usage is TRBJ2-1; the D is unclear. The CDR3 sequence is 12 residues long. Germline V lookup: CDR1 ENHRY, CDR2 SYGVKD. The germline V and J ends were trimmed by 3 bases and 5 bases, with 5 bases remaining between them. The DNA of the CDR3 is TGTGCCATCAGTGACTTGGACAATGAGCAGTTCTTC. It is translated as CAISDLDNEQFF.

The rearrangement uses TRBV7-2 and TRBJ2-7; 11 nucleotides match TRBD2. Trimming cost V 2 bases and J 2 bases; bases outside gene matches: 8. The CDR3 covers 17 residues. CDR1 is SGHTA, CDR2 FQGNSA, per germline. The CDR3 DNA reads TGTGCCAGCAGCTTAAGGGCTAGCGGGGGGACCACCTACGAGCAGTACTTC. Its translation: CASSLRASGGTTYEQYF.

This clonotype was detected a few times. The genes are TRBV25-1 and TRBJ1-5; possibly TRBD1 for D (6 bases). The V and J ends lost 3 bases and 6 bases respectively, with 12 bases between them. This CDR3 spans 14 amino acids. The germline CDR1 and CDR2 sequences are MGHDK and SYGVNS. This CDR3 is CASSDHRAGQPQHF. CDR3 sequence (DNA): TGTGCCAGCAGTGATCACAGGGCGGGTCAGCCCCAGCATTTT.

This clonotype has just a few counts. The J gene is TRBJ2-7, the V gene TRBV4-1, with D maybe TRBD1 (6 bases). Germline CDR1 MGHRA, CDR2 YSYEKL. V lost 4 bases and J 2 bases, leaving 12 bases between the germline ends. This CDR3 is 14 amino acids long. The CDR3 sequence: CASSRGLPAYEQYF. CDR3 DNA: TGCGCCAGCAGCCGGGGGCTACCTGCCTACGAGCAGTACTTC.